The 11 T cell receptor beta chains listed next were all sequenced from one sample in a study of cytomegalovirus exposure and HLA in healthy donors. Both 60 Vbeta primers and 13 Jbeta primers went into the PCR. Profiled with immunoSEQ multiplex PCR; TCRdb holds only in-frame clones, not every one. Its table lists roughly 140,000 clones. Sequencing was performed on PBMCs. The receptors were gathered from a male donor in good health and CMV-seronegative.

The rearrangement links TRBV6-1 to TRBJ2-7; D is possibly TRBD1 (6 bases). V was cut by 10 bases and J by 3 bases, with 10 bases left in between. Per germline, CDR1 MNHNS and CDR2 SASEGT. CDR3 length: 11 residues. The CDR3 protein is CATHRVYEQYF. The CDR3 DNA follows: TGTGCCACCCACAGGGTCTACGAGCAGTACTTC.

J is TRBJ1-2 and V is TRBV19; D not resolved. The germline gives CDR1 LNHDA, CDR2 SQIVND (reference sequence). The germline V and J ends were trimmed by 0 bases and 3 bases, with 14 bases remaining between them. This CDR3 has 16 residues. The CDR3, as DNA: TGTGCCAGTAGTATAGATCATTCCGGAGGTCACTATGGCTACACCTTC. Protein sequence: CASSIDHSGGHYGYTF. Full variable domain (remainder filled in from reference TRBV19 and TRBJ1-2): DGGITQSPKYLFRKEGQNVTLSCEQNLNHDAMYWYRQDPGQGLRLIYYSQIVNDFQKGDIAEGYSVSREKKESFPLTVTSAQKNPTAFYLCASSIDHSGGHYGYTFGSGTRLTVV.

The chain is built from TRBV7-2 and TRBJ1-5; a possible D gene is TRBD1 (5 bases). The CDR3 extends over 16 amino acids. V was cut by 5 bases and J by 0 bases, with 14 bases left in between. From germline, CDR1 is SGHTA and CDR2 FQGNSA. The CDR3 sequence is CASSPAPTASNQPQHF. In nucleotides, the CDR3 is TGTGCCAGCAGCCCTGCCCCGACAGCTAGCAATCAGCCCCAGCATTTT.

The chain combines TRBV29-1 with TRBJ1-1; 7 nucleotides line up with TRBD1. Germline lookup yields CDR1 SQVTM and CDR2 ANQGSEA. This CDR3 contains 16 residues. Losses at the gene ends were 0 bases for V and 3 bases for J; bases not matched to a gene: 10. DNA of the CDR3: TGCAGCGTTGAAGACTCCATAGGGGGCGGTTACACTGAAGCTTTCTTT. Its translation: CSVEDSIGGGYTEAFF.

This chain connects TRBV10-3 to TRBJ1-1; maybe TRBD1 (6 bases). The length of the CDR3 is 13 residues. Per the germline V gene, CDR1 is ENHRY and CDR2 is SYGVKD. V dropped 10 bases and J dropped 5 bases, with 17 bases sitting between them. The CDR3 DNA sequence: TGTGCCACCTCCCCCCTCGGACAGACTGAAGCTTTCTTT. Protein: CATSPLGQTEAFF.

The chain uses TRBV9 and TRBJ1-1, with 10 positions matching TRBD1. Germline V lookup: CDR1 SGDLS, CDR2 YYNGEE. The J segment lost 1 base and the V segment lost 4 bases, leaving 4 bases of the junction unmatched. This CDR3 region has 15 residues. CDR3 sequence (DNA): TGTGCCAGCAGCCCGACAGGGGGCTCGAACACTGAAGCTTTCTTT. It codes for CASSPTGGSNTEAFF.

The J gene is TRBJ1-1, the V gene TRBV7-9, with D hard to call. CDR1 is SEHNR and CDR2 is FQNEAQ in the germline V gene (reference sequence). The CDR3 is 14 residues long. V was shortened by 1 base and J by 0 bases, with 6 bases between the two germline ends. In nucleotides, the CDR3 is TGTGCCAGCAGCTTAGGCGGGGTGAACACTGAAGCTTTCTTT. Translated: CASSLGGVNTEAFF. The variable domain in full, completed from reference TRBV7-9 and TRBJ1-1, reads DTGVSQNPRHKITKRGQNVTFRCDPISEHNRLYWYRQTLGQGPEFLTYFQNEAQLEKSRLLSDRFSAERPKGSFSTLEIQRTEQGDSAMYLCASSLGGVNTEAFFGQGTRLTVV.

The chain uses TRBV29-1 and TRBJ1-2, with 7 bases lining up with TRBD1. The CDR3 contains 14 residues. Trimming removed 5 bases from V and 8 bases from J; junction bases left unmatched: 14. From germline, CDR1 is SQVTM and CDR2 ANQGSEA. The CDR3 is CSVKIPGQMKGYTF. DNA for the CDR3: TGCAGCGTTAAGATCCCGGGACAGATGAAAGGCTACACCTTC.

About this clone: This sample also contains other DNA sequences that code for the same CDR3. The chain employs TRBV30 and TRBJ1-3; D is perhaps TRBD1 (6 bases). Looked up from germline, CDR1 is GTSNPN and CDR2 is SVGIG (reference sequence). This CDR3 contains 14 residues. V was pared by 7 bases and J by 1 base, with 14 bases between. CDR3 residues: CASLQGNSGNTIYF. The CDR3 DNA reads as TGTGCCTCACTTCAGGGGAATTCTGGAAACACCATATATTTT. The variable domain in full, completed from reference TRBV30 and TRBJ1-3, reads SQTIHQWPATLVQPVGSPLSLECTVEGTSNPNLYWYRQAAGRGLQLLFYSVGIGQISSEVPQNLSASRPQDRQFILSSKKLLLSDSGFYLCASLQGNSGNTIYFGEGSWLTVV.

The chain joins TRBV18 to TRBJ1-1; no clear D gene. V dropped 3 bases and J dropped 1 base, with 9 bases sitting between them. This CDR3 has 14 amino acids. Germline values: CDR1 KGHSH, CDR2 LQKENI. CDR3 nucleotides: TGTGCCAGCTCACCGTACACAGAGAACACTGAAGCTTTCTTT. This gives the protein CASSPYTENTEAFF.

The chain links TRBV4-2 to TRBJ1-6, with D unclear. This CDR3 is built from 14 residues. Germline assignment: CDR1 LGHNA and CDR2 YNFKEQ. V dropped 0 bases and J dropped 7 bases, with 7 bases sitting between them. The CDR3 sequence is CASSQENSNSPLHF. CDR3 nucleotide sequence: TGTGCCAGCAGCCAAGAGAACAGCAATTCACCCCTCCACTTT.